These 30 T cell receptor beta chains were sequenced from one sample in a study of blood T cell repertoires in COVID-19. Assay: immunoSEQ multiplex PCR; the TCRdb copy retains only in-frame clones and omits some. The data contain about 200,000 clones, roughly 90% of them singletons. The source material was PBMCs or T cells enriched from blood (not recorded which). The receptor source for this set is a woman between 18 and 29 years old who had recovered from COVID-19.

This clone was counted only a few times. J is TRBJ2-7 and V is TRBV6-1, with TRBD2 as a possible D gene (5 bases). Trimming took off 1 base at V and 2 bases at J, with 15 bases between the two ends. CDR3 size: 16 residues. Germline CDR1 and CDR2: MNHNS and SASEGT. CDR3 coding DNA: TGTGCCAGCAGTGAAGGGCCGCTGGACGGGGCCTACGAGCAGTACTTC. This codes for CASSEGPLDGAYEQYF.

This clone came up a few times. The rearrangement joins TRBV3-1 (or the pseudogene TRBV3-2) to TRBJ1-5; D unclear. The germline CDR1 and CDR2 sequences are LGHDT and YNNKEL (reference sequence). V was trimmed by 1 base and J by 5 bases, leaving 9 bases between them. The CDR3 length is 14 residues. In DNA, the CDR3 is TGTGCCAGCAGCCAAGCCGAGGGTCATCAGCCCCAGCATTTT. Translation: CASSQAEGHQPQHF.

The chain joins TRBV29-1 to TRBJ2-7, with 11 bases aligning to TRBD2. The CDR3 is 12 residues long. V shed 4 bases and J 5 bases; nucleotides not matched to a gene: 1. CDR1 is SQVTM and CDR2 is ANQGSEA in the germline V gene. The CDR3 DNA is TGCAGCGTTGTAGCGGGGGGGGACGAGCAGTACTTC. It translates to CSVVAGGDEQYF.

V and J are TRBV7-3 and TRBJ2-7; 9 bases agree with TRBD1. The CDR3 extends over 16 amino acids. Germline V gene sequence: CDR1 SGHTA, CDR2 FQGTGA. V was pared by 6 bases and J by 2 bases, with 11 bases of the junction left unmatched. CDR3 sequence: CASSPTGGVGAYEQYF. CDR3 nucleotides: TGTGCCAGCAGTCCTACAGGGGGCGTAGGGGCCTACGAGCAGTACTTC.

The V call is TRBV19, the J call TRBJ1-2; 9 nucleotides agree with TRBD1. The CDR3 covers 14 residues. The germline V gene encodes CDR1 LNHDA and CDR2 SQIVND (reference sequence). Trimming at V came to 7 bases and at J to 4 bases, leaving 7 bases not matched to a gene. DNA of the CDR3: TGTGCCAGTACCTGGACAGGGGAGGGCTATGGCTACACCTTC. Amino acid sequence: CASTWTGEGYGYTF.

J is TRBJ1-6 and V is TRBV28; perhaps TRBD1 as D (5 bases). Germline values: CDR1 MDHEN, CDR2 SYDVKM. V shed 6 bases and J shed 13 bases, with 10 bases lying between them. This CDR3 spans 11 amino acids. In DNA form, the CDR3 reads TGTGCCAGCAGGGGGGGGTCCCCCCTCCACTTT. Translated, it gives CASRGGSPLHF.

This chain joins TRBV5-5 and TRBJ2-3, with TRBD1 matching over 9 bases. With V trimmed by 3 bases and J by 0 bases, 5 bases remained unmatched. Germline V CDR1 and CDR2: SGHKS, YYEKEE (reference sequence). This CDR3 has 16 amino acids. The DNA of the CDR3 is TGTGCCAGCAGCTCCGGGACAGGGTGGAGCACAGATACGCAGTATTTT. It specifies CASSSGTGWSTDTQYF.

The V call is TRBV12-5, the J call TRBJ2-7; 10 bases map to TRBD1. CDR3 length: 17 residues. CDR1 is LGHNT, CDR2 FRNRAP, per germline. J was trimmed by 0 bases and V by 1 base; bases with no gene match: 6. CDR3 DNA sequence: TGTGCTAGTGGTTTGGGGACAGGGGGTTTTGACTCCTACGAGCAGTACTTC. Amino acids: CASGLGTGGFDSYEQYF. The whole variable domain, remainder taken from reference TRBV12-5 and TRBJ2-7, is DARVTQTPRHKVTEMGQEVTMRCQPILGHNTVFWYRQTMMQGLELLAYFRNRAPLDDSGMPKDRFSAEMPDATLATLKIQPSEPRDSAVYFCASGLGTGGFDSYEQYFGPGTRLTVT.

The chain joins TRBV2 to TRBJ1-5, with 10 bases aligning to TRBD1. V trimming: 8 bases; J trimming: 7 bases; junction bases outside the gene matches: 8. This CDR3 is 14 amino acids long. Germline CDR1 and CDR2: SNHLY and FYNNEI. The CDR3 is CASATGQGFQPQHF. The CDR3 DNA is TGTGCCAGCGCCACGGGACAGGGGTTCCAGCCCCAGCATTTT. The full variable domain, in which reference TRBV2 and TRBJ1-5 provide the parts outside the CDR3, is EPEVTQTPSHQVTQMGQEVILRCVPISNHLYFYWYRQILGQKVEFLVSFYNNEISEKSEIFDDQFSVERPDGSNFTLKIRSTKLEDSAMYFCASATGQGFQPQHFGDGTRLSIL.

The V and J genes are TRBV19 and TRBJ2-5; D is ambiguous. Germline V gene sequence: CDR1 LNHDA, CDR2 SQIVND (reference sequence). CDR3 length equals 14 residues. V lost 9 bases, J lost 4 bases, and 18 bases lay in between. The CDR3 bases are TGTGCCAGCAAGGATTCGAGCGTCTTAGAGACCCAGTACTTC. It is translated as CASKDSSVLETQYF.

The chain links TRBV28 to TRBJ2-7; D is possibly TRBD2 (5 bases). CDR1 and CDR2 (germline): MDHEN, SYDVKM. V gave up 5 bases and J gave up 9 bases, with 32 bases separating them. The CDR3 loop spans 18 amino acids. The CDR3 region has the DNA TGTGCCAGCAGTCCCATAGTGGCTACAGATTTCAGTACGAGCGGGCAGTACTTC. Its translation is CASSPIVATDFSTSGQYF.

The chain combines TRBV6-5 with TRBJ1-2; no reliable D call. Germline V lookup: CDR1 MNHEY, CDR2 SVGAGI. With 6 bases removed from V and 7 bases from J, the gap between germline ends came to 18 bases. There are 14 residues in the CDR3. CDR3: CASSTPGGLSGYTF. The CDR3 region has the DNA TGTGCCAGCAGCACCCCGGGAGGGTTGAGTGGCTACACCTTC.

The rearrangement uses TRBV5-1 and TRBJ1-2; D is ambiguous. V lost 4 bases and J 2 bases, leaving 15 bases between the germline ends. The CDR3 is 15 amino acids. Germline values: CDR1 SGHRS, CDR2 YFSETQ. The CDR3 coding sequence is TGCGCCAGCAGCGGAGGGTCCCTGGGAAACTATGGCTACACCTTC. Residues: CASSGGSLGNYGYTF. The full variable domain, in which reference TRBV5-1 and TRBJ1-2 provide the parts outside the CDR3, is KAGVTQTPRYLIKTRGQQVTLSCSPISGHRSVSWYQQTPGQGLQFLFEYFSETQRNKGNFPGRFSGRQFSNSRSEMNVSTLELGDSALYLCASSGGSLGNYGYTFGSGTRLTVV.

V and J are TRBV21-1 and TRBJ2-2; the D call of TRBD1 is as the table states it, not checked on the DNA. TRBV21-1 is a recognized pseudogene. CDR3 length equals 15 residues. The CDR3 DNA is TGTGCCAGCAGGAGGACAGGGGGAAAAACCGGGGAGCTGTTTTTT. As protein: CASRRTGGKTGELFF.

J is TRBJ1-6 and V is TRBV6-2 or TRBV6-3; perhaps TRBD1 as D (5 bases). Germline CDR1 and CDR2: MNHEY and SVGEGT. The CDR3 is 16 residues long. Trimming took off 6 bases at V and 8 bases at J, with 20 bases between the two ends. The chain's CDR3 is CASSPTPTDLYSPLHF. The CDR3 coding sequence is TGTGCCAGCAGCCCTACTCCGACAGACTTATATTCACCCCTCCACTTT.

V gene TRBV3-1 (or the pseudogene TRBV3-2) combines with J gene TRBJ1-2, with 8 bases fitting TRBD1. In germline, CDR1 is LGHDT, CDR2 YNNKEL (reference sequence). J gave up 8 bases and V 3 bases, and 5 bases lay outside the gene matches. The CDR3 is 13 residues long. The CDR3 region is CASSQDRVGGYTF. The CDR3 nucleotides read TGTGCCAGCAGCCAGGACAGGGTGGGAGGCTACACCTTC.

This clone was seen a few times. This rearrangement joins TRBV19 to TRBJ2-2; D is possibly TRBD1 (5 bases). Germline assignment: CDR1 LNHDA and CDR2 SQIVND (reference sequence). V was trimmed by 6 bases and J by 2 bases, leaving 7 bases between them. There are 13 residues in the CDR3. The CDR3 DNA is TGTGCCAGTAGCAGGGCTAACACCGGGGAGCTGTTTTTT. Residues: CASSRANTGELFF.

The rearrangement links TRBV4-1 to TRBJ2-7; 7 nucleotides line up with TRBD1. V trimming: 0 bases; J trimming: 5 bases; junction bases outside the gene matches: 4. The length of the CDR3 is 14 residues. Germline V lookup: CDR1 MGHRA, CDR2 YSYEKL. CDR3 residues: CASSQESRGNEQYF. The CDR3 DNA reads as TGCGCCAGCAGCCAAGAAAGCAGGGGGAACGAGCAGTACTTC.

V gene TRBV15 combines with J gene TRBJ2-5; weak D call: TRBD1 (6 bases). The V gene lost 4 bases and the J gene lost 1 base, with 28 bases spanning the gap. This CDR3 contains 20 residues. The V gene's germline CDR1 is LNHNV and CDR2 YYDKDF (reference sequence). Here the CDR3 DNA reads TGTGCCACCAGCAATAGTTCACCGGGACACTACGTGGGGATCCAAGAGACCCAGTACTTC. It specifies CATSNSSPGHYVGIQETQYF. The variable domain in full, completed from reference TRBV15 and TRBJ2-5, reads DAMVIQNPRYQVTQFGKPVTLSCSQTLNHNVMYWYQQKSSQAPKLLFHYYDKDFNNEADTPDNFQSRRPNTSFCFLDIRSPGLGDTAMYLCATSNSSPGHYVGIQETQYFGPGTRLLVL.

The chain joins TRBV27 to TRBJ1-2, with D perhaps matching TRBD1 (6 bases). The CDR3 is made up of 13 amino acids. CDR1 MNHEY and CDR2 SMNVEV come from the germline V gene (reference sequence). The V end lost 4 bases, the J end lost 5 bases, and 11 bases lay between the germline ends. For the CDR3, the DNA is TGTGCCAGCAGTTCGGACAGAAAATATGGCTACACCTTC. Its translation: CASSSDRKYGYTF.

This clone occurred once. The chain couples TRBV7-6 to TRBJ2-3, with 7 bases matching TRBD1. The ends lost 0 bases at V and 2 bases at J; junction bases unmatched: 5. The CDR3 runs to 16 residues. Germline assignment: CDR1 SGHVS and CDR2 FNYEAQ. The CDR3 region has the DNA TGTGCCAGCAGCTTAGCCCCGACAGGGCTCACAGATACGCAGTATTTT. Amino acids: CASSLAPTGLTDTQYF. The full variable domain, its missing parts supplied by reference TRBV7-6 and TRBJ2-3, is GAGVSQSPRYKVTKRGQDVALRCDPISGHVSLYWYRQALGQGPEFLTYFNYEAQQDKSGLPNDRFSAERPEGSISTLTIQRTEQRDSAMYRCASSLAPTGLTDTQYFGPGTRLTVL.

This clone was seen once. The rearrangement links TRBV9 to TRBJ2-6; D is possibly TRBD2 (5 bases). The CDR3 length is 15 residues. CDR1 is SGDLS, CDR2 YYNGEE, per germline. Trimming removed 1 base from V and 6 bases from J, with 11 bases in between. The CDR3, as DNA: TGTGCCAGCAGCGTACTCGCCGGGAAGGCCAACGTCCTGACTTTC. Amino acid sequence: CASSVLAGKANVLTF.

The chain couples TRBV23-1 to TRBJ1-1, with D unresolved. TRBV23-1 is an ORF, with its function uncertain. V dropped 4 bases and J dropped 7 bases, with 16 bases sitting between them. The CDR3 extends over 14 amino acids. The CDR3 region is CASSLGLLCYEAFF. For the CDR3, the DNA is TGCGCCAGCAGTCTTGGCCTACTATGCTATGAAGCTTTCTTT.

This chain links TRBV9 with TRBJ2-1; 12 bases map to TRBD2. V trimming: 6 bases; J trimming: 6 bases; junction bases outside the gene matches: 7. This CDR3 has 15 amino acids. Per the germline V gene, CDR1 is SGDLS and CDR2 is YYNGEE. The CDR3 here is CASTFLAGGSNEQFF. CDR3 coding DNA: TGTGCCAGCACCTTCCTAGCGGGGGGGTCCAATGAGCAGTTCTTC.

The V call is TRBV18, the J call TRBJ2-3; the D gene is possibly TRBD2 (5 bases). Germline V gives CDR1 KGHSH, CDR2 LQKENI. Trimming took 6 bases from V and 0 from J, leaving 13 bases between them. CDR3 length: 15 amino acids. The CDR3 bases are TGTGCCAGCTCGGGCGGGCCCCCTAGCACAGATACGCAGTATTTT. Protein: CASSGGPPSTDTQYF.

This rearrangement joins TRBV5-6 to TRBJ1-1, with 10 positions matching TRBD1. The CDR3 sequence is 15 residues long. Trimming cost V 4 bases and J 4 bases; bases outside gene matches: 7. In germline, CDR1 is SGHDT, CDR2 YYEEEE. The CDR3 sequence is CASSPPTGGTTEAFF. The CDR3 DNA is TGTGCCAGCAGCCCGCCGACAGGGGGCACCACTGAAGCTTTCTTT.

The rearrangement uses TRBV29-1 and TRBJ1-2, with D possibly matching TRBD1 (6 bases). V lost 5 bases and J lost 4, with 17 bases in between. The CDR3 length is 14 residues. Germline loops: CDR1 SQVTM, CDR2 ANQGSEA. The chain's CDR3 is CSVSRVTRGYGYTF. The CDR3 bases are TGCAGCGTTAGTCGGGTAACCAGGGGCTATGGCTACACCTTC.

The chain joins TRBV5-1 to TRBJ2-7; the match to TRBD1 covers 8 bases. With V trimmed by 0 bases and J by 6 bases, 11 bases remained unmatched. Germline assignment: CDR1 SGHRS and CDR2 YFSETQ. CDR3 length: 16 amino acids. The chain's CDR3 is CASSLEGQGQLSEQYF. CDR3 DNA sequence: TGCGCCAGCAGCTTGGAAGGACAGGGCCAGCTGAGCGAGCAGTACTTC.

The J gene is TRBJ1-3, the V gene TRBV13; TRBD1 aligns across 10 bases. Germline CDR1 reads PRHDT; CDR2 reads FYEKMQ (reference sequence). After removal of 5 bases from V and 8 bases from J, the junction contained 6 bases not matched to a gene. The CDR3 length is 14 residues. The CDR3 region is CASSPLGTGDTIYF. CDR3 nucleotides: TGTGCCAGCAGCCCGCTCGGGACAGGGGACACCATATATTTT.

The V call is TRBV4-1, the J call TRBJ1-5, with 8 bases matching TRBD1. CDR1 MGHRA and CDR2 YSYEKL come from the germline V gene. With V trimmed by 1 base and J by 4 bases, 6 bases remained unmatched. The CDR3 is 16 amino acids. The CDR3 region has the DNA TGCGCCAGCAGCCAAGTCGTCGGACAGGGAAATCAGCCCCAGCATTTT. Translating it yields CASSQVVGQGNQPQHF.